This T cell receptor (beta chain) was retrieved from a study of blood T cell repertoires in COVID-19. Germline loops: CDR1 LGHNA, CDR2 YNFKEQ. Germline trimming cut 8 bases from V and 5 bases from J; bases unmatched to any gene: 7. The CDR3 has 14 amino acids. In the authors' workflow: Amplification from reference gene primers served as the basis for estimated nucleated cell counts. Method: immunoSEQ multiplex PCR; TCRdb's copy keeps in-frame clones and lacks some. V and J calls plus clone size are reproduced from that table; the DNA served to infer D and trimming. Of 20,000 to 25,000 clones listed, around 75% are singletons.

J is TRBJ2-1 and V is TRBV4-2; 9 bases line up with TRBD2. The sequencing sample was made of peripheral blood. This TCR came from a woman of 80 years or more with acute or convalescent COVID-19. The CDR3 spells CASGSGTSNNEQFF. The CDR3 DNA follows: TGTGCCAGCGGATCCGGGACTAGCAACAATGAGCAGTTCTTC.